The rows below give T cell receptor beta chains drawn from one sample of a study of beta chain features in type 1 diabetes. The protocol was immunoSEQ multiplex PCR, while the TCRdb copy is restricted to in-frame clones and leaves out a portion. The data show roughly 300,000 clones, with less than 10% seen just once and more than 0.4% held by the top ten. Sequenced sample: central memory CD4+ T cells from blood. These receptors were taken from a young woman in good health. CDR3s include the opening cysteine and the closing phenylalanine or tryptophan. A D gene is named only where the DNA matches it firmly. Only part of the rows carry a size: once, few, many, or a class if the clone is expanded.

d_gene | j_gene | v_gene | abundance | CDR3aa | CDR3nt
TRBD1 | TRBJ2-1 | TRBV5-1 | - | CASRQGGPYNEQFF | TGCGCCAGCAGACAGGGGGGACCGTACAATGAGCAGTTCTTC
TRBD2 | TRBJ2-1 | TRBV9 | few | CASSVSGNYNEQFF | TGTGCCAGCAGCGTAAGCGGGAATTACAATGAGCAGTTCTTC
- | TRBJ1-2 | TRBV7-9 | - | CASSNTWGPNYGYTF | TGTGCCAGCAGCAATACGTGGGGGCCTAACTATGGCTACACCTTC
TRBD2 | TRBJ2-7 | TRBV4-3 | few | CASSQGREGLYEQYF | TGCGCCAGCAGCCAAGGGCGGGAGGGCCTCTACGAGCAGTACTTC
- | TRBJ2-3 | TRBV7-2 | - | CASSQALSDGTDTQYF | TGTGCCAGCAGCCAGGCCCTTAGCGATGGCACAGATACGCAGTATTTT
- | TRBJ2-5 | TRBV29-1 | few | CSATRTTQETQYF | TGCAGCGCGACGCGGACTACCCAAGAGACCCAGTACTTC
TRBD2 | TRBJ2-1 | TRBV5-1 | few | CASSSSGRRVGEQFF | TGCGCCAGCAGTTCGAGCGGGAGGAGGGTGGGTGAGCAGTTCTTC
TRBD1 | TRBJ2-4 | TRBV15 | many | CATSLTIQGPRDIQYF | TGTGCCACCAGCCTGACCATACAGGGGCCGCGGGACATTCAGTACTTC
- | TRBJ1-1 | TRBV7-2 | many | CASSGGMNTEAFF | TGTGCCAGCAGCGGAGGCATGAACACTGAAGCTTTCTTT
- | TRBJ2-3 | TRBV7-4 | few | CARDSSTDTQYF | TGTGCCAGAGACTCTAGCACAGATACGCAGTATTTT
- | TRBJ2-7 | TRBV7-3 | few | CASSAQGGEQYF | TGTGCCAGCAGCGCACAGGGTGGCGAGCAGTACTTC
- | TRBJ2-7 | TRBV7-9 | few | CASSDSWTEQYF | TGTGCCAGCAGCGACAGCTGGACCGAGCAGTACTTC
- | TRBJ2-7 | TRBV21-1 | - | CASSKALREGVPGNYEQYF | TGTGCCAGCAGCAAAGCGCTGAGGGAGGGGGTTCCCGGAAACTACGAGCAGTACTTC
- | TRBJ1-1 | TRBV6-5 | few | CASSYSQGTTEAFF | TGTGCCAGCAGTTACAGCCAGGGCACCACTGAAGCTTTCTTT
- | TRBJ2-3 | TRBV7-2 | few | CASSIGVSTDTQYF | TGTGCCAGCAGCATAGGGGTGAGCACAGATACGCAGTATTTT
TRBD1 | TRBJ2-7 | TRBV6-5 | - | CASRLQGGHEQYF | TGTGCCAGCAGGTTACAGGGGGGTCACGAGCAGTACTTC
TRBD2 | TRBJ2-7 | TRBV7-2 | - | CASSLGPTSGSYEQYF | TGTGCCAGCAGCTTAGGGCCTACTAGCGGGAGTTACGAGCAGTACTTC
TRBD1 | TRBJ1-2 | TRBV5-4 | many | CASSLNSGQGGGYTF | TGTGCCAGCAGCTTGAATTCGGGACAGGGAGGCGGCTACACCTTC
TRBD2 | TRBJ2-1 | TRBV7-2 | few | CASSFPGLAGERQFF | TGTGCCAGCAGCTTTCCGGGACTAGCGGGAGAGAGGCAGTTCTTC
TRBD1 | TRBJ2-7 | TRBV7-9 | few | CASSLGTATYEQYF | TGTGCCAGCAGCTTGGGGACAGCCACCTACGAGCAGTACTTC
TRBD1 | TRBJ2-2 | TRBV7-2 | - | CASSFLPPAGTGNTGELFF | TGTGCCAGCAGCTTTTTGCCGCCGGCCGGGACAGGGAACACCGGGGAGCTGTTTTTT
- | TRBJ2-7 | TRBV5-6 | few | CASSLAAGESYEQYF | TGTGCCAGCAGCTTGGCGGCGGGTGAGTCCTACGAGCAGTACTTC
- | TRBJ1-2 | TRBV29-1 | - | CSVGGTSYGYTF | TGCAGCGTTGGAGGGACTTCCTATGGCTACACCTTC
- | TRBJ1-2 | TRBV5-4 | few | CASSLTLNYGYTF | TGTGCCAGCAGCTTAACGCTGAACTATGGCTACACCTTC
TRBD1 | TRBJ2-1 | TRBV5-1 | few | CASSLDRGSYNEQFF | TGCGCCAGCAGCCTCGACAGGGGCTCCTACAATGAGCAGTTCTTC
- | TRBJ2-5 | TRBV5-1 | few | CASSLGRHQETQYF | TGCGCCAGCAGCTTGGGTCGGCACCAAGAGACCCAGTACTTC
- | TRBJ1-4 | TRBV7-9 | - | CASTPGAALEKLFF | TGTGCCAGCACACCAGGGGCCGCCCTGGAAAAACTGTTTTTT
- | TRBJ2-1 | TRBV10-3 | few | CAITGTLSNEQFF | TGTGCCATTACCGGGACTTTGAGCAATGAGCAGTTCTTC
TRBD2 | TRBJ2-3 | TRBV7-3 | - | CASSLGGRVDTQYF | TGTGCCAGCAGCTTAGGCGGGAGGGTAGATACGCAGTATTTT
TRBD2 | TRBJ2-3 | TRBV11-2 | once | CASSLAAGTRGDTQYF | TGTGCCAGCAGCTTAGCCGCCGGGACTAGGGGTGATACGCAGTATTTT
- | TRBJ2-1 | TRBV5-4 | - | CASSFLLSGLDEQFF | TGTGCCAGCAGCTTCTTATTATCGGGGCTGGATGAGCAGTTCTTC
- | TRBJ1-2 | TRBV10-3 | many | CAISESRENYGYTF | TGTGCCATCAGTGAGTCCCGGGAGAACTATGGCTACACCTTC
- | TRBJ2-5 | TRBV10-3 | - | CAIQQPGFQETQYF | TGTGCCATCCAACAACCGGGATTCCAAGAGACCCAGTACTTC
- | TRBJ1-1 | TRBV4-3 | few | CASSPIGRQAEAFF | TGCGCCAGCAGCCCAATCGGGCGTCAGGCTGAAGCTTTCTTT
- | TRBJ1-4 | TRBV5-1 | - | CASSFTPATNEKLFF | TGCGCCAGCAGCTTTACTCCAGCAACTAATGAAAAACTGTTTTTT
- | TRBJ1-2 | TRBV4-3 | many | CASSQEGTHYGYTF | TGCGCCAGCAGCCAAGAGGGCACCCACTATGGCTACACCTTC
- | TRBJ2-7 | TRBV1 | few | CTSRPGTKSYEQYF | TGCACCAGCAGACCGGGCACTAAATCCTACGAGCAGTACTTC
- | TRBJ2-2 | TRBV6-5 | - | CASSYWKGANTGELFF | TGTGCCAGCAGTTACTGGAAGGGAGCGAACACCGGGGAGCTGTTTTTT
TRBD1 | TRBJ1-2 | TRBV18 | few | CASSPIQGDGYTF | TGTGCCAGCTCACCGATACAGGGGGATGGCTACACCTTC
- | TRBJ1-2 | TRBV19 | few | CASSIRQANYGYTF | TGTGCCAGTAGTATTCGGCAAGCTAACTATGGCTACACCTTC
TRBD1 | TRBJ2-6 | TRBV13 | many | CASSLGPDRVLSGANVLTF | TGTGCCAGCAGCTTAGGCCCAGACAGGGTTTTATCTGGGGCCAACGTCCTGACTTTC
- | TRBJ2-5 | TRBV25-1 | many | CASSPPEGLGETQYF | TGTGCCAGCAGCCCACCGGAGGGACTGGGAGAGACCCAGTACTTC
TRBD2 | TRBJ2-5 | TRBV28 | few | CASSETDGAGETQYF | TGTGCCAGCAGTGAGACGGACGGAGCGGGGGAGACCCAGTACTTC
TRBD1 | TRBJ2-2 | TRBV28 | few | CASSPDRGGLFF | TGTGCCAGCAGTCCGGACAGGGGAGGGCTGTTTTTT
- | TRBJ1-2 | TRBV18 | - | CASSPDSLHYGYTF | TGTGCCAGCTCACCGGACAGCCTTCACTATGGCTACACCTTC
- | TRBJ2-7 | TRBV20-1 | - | CSAKSYEQYF | TGCAGTGCTAAATCCTACGAGCAGTACTTC
- | TRBJ2-6 | TRBV6-1 | few | CASSEGPGANVLTF | TGTGCCAGCAGTGAAGGACCTGGGGCCAACGTCCTGACTTTC
- | TRBJ1-1 | TRBV6-5 | few | CASREGGVNTEAFF | TGTGCCAGCAGAGAGGGGGGTGTGAACACTGAAGCTTTCTTT
TRBD2 | TRBJ2-7 | TRBV7-9 | many | CAIGPGGSYEQYF | TGTGCCATAGGACCGGGGGGCTCCTACGAGCAGTACTTC
TRBD2 | TRBJ2-5 | TRBV15 | few | CATSRTSGSLGTQYF | TGTGCCACCAGCAGGACTAGCGGGAGCTTAGGGACCCAGTACTTC
- | TRBJ2-1 | TRBV7-2 | few | CASSLAVRDQQFF | TGTGCCAGCAGCTTAGCTGTAAGGGATCAGCAGTTCTTC
- | TRBJ2-7 | TRBV7-8 | few | CASSLGQLYEQYF | TGTGCCAGCAGCTTAGGACAGCTATACGAGCAGTACTTC
TRBD1 | TRBJ1-1 | TRBV2 | - | CASSEEAAGGNEAFF | TGTGCCAGCAGTGAAGAGGCGGCAGGGGGCAATGAAGCTTTCTTT
- | TRBJ1-4 | TRBV19 | many | CASSLSGTGYEKLFF | TGTGCCAGTAGTCTCTCCGGGACGGGGTACGAAAAACTGTTTTTT
TRBD1 | TRBJ2-5 | TRBV5-1 | few | CASSLAGGGETQYF | TGCGCCAGCAGCTTGGCAGGGGGCGGCGAGACCCAGTACTTC
TRBD1 | TRBJ1-1 | TRBV28 | - | CASRARTGGKAEAFF | TGTGCCAGCAGGGCCCGGACAGGGGGCAAGGCTGAAGCTTTCTTT
TRBD1 | TRBJ1-2 | TRBV28 | - | CASSSPRGQGAVWGHGYTF | TGTGCCAGCAGCTCACCCAGGGGACAGGGGGCAGTTTGGGGTCACGGCTACACCTTC
TRBD1 | TRBJ1-2 | TRBV27 | - | CASRRGQGPYGYTF | TGTGCCAGCAGGCGGGGACAGGGCCCCTATGGCTACACCTTC